The 19 T cell receptor beta chains listed next were all sequenced from one sample in a study of shared T cell receptors in the human thymus. Profiled with immunoSEQ multiplex PCR; TCRdb holds only in-frame clones, not every one. This table has 630,000 or so clones, approximately 87% appearing once. These data also formed part of another study, on human thymus T cells.

Sequencing input: thymocytes. These receptors all come from a boy under two years old with a congenital heart defect.

The genes are TRBV6-6 and TRBJ1-1; D gene uncertain. From germline, CDR1 is MNHNY and CDR2 SVGAGI (reference sequence). This CDR3 comprises 16 residues. Trimming cost V 0 bases and J 1 base, with 12 bases left between them. The CDR3 bases are TGTGCCAGCAGTTACTCGACTCGGTCCAGGAACACTGAAGCTTTCTTT. Encoded protein: CASSYSTRSRNTEAFF.

This clone came up a few times. The chain employs TRBV11-1 and TRBJ1-4, with D possibly being TRBD1 (5 bases). The germline V gene has CDR1 SGHAT and CDR2 FQDESV (reference sequence). Trimming removed 5 bases from V and 7 bases from J, with 17 bases in between. The CDR3 is made up of 15 amino acids. CDR3 DNA: TGTGCCAGCAGCCCGCGGGGGGATCGGGGTGAAAAACTGTTTTTT. Its protein is CASSPRGDRGEKLFF.

CDR3 region: CASSRRTGHNQPQHF. The DNA for the CDR3 is TGTGCCAGCAGTCGCCGGACAGGGCACAATCAGCCCCAGCATTTT. The rearrangement joins TRBV28 to TRBJ1-5; TRBD1 agrees at 8 bases. The CDR3 is 15 amino acids. The V segment lost 5 bases and the J segment 3 bases; nucleotides outside the gene matches: 6. Per the germline V gene, CDR1 is MDHEN and CDR2 is SYDVKM. Combining the CDR3 with reference TRBV28 and TRBJ1-5 gives the whole variable domain DVKVTQSSRYLVKRTGEKVFLECVQDMDHENMFWYRQDPGLGLRLIYFSYDVKMKEKGDIPEGYSVSREKKERFSLILESASTNQTSMYLCASSRRTGHNQPQHFGDGTRLSIL.

The chain couples TRBV4-3 to TRBJ2-2; 7 nucleotides agree with TRBD2. After removal of 0 bases from V and 6 bases from J, the junction contained 13 bases not matched to a gene. Germline V gives CDR1 LGHNA, CDR2 YSLEER. This CDR3 spans 18 amino acids. CDR3 DNA: TGCGCCAGCAGCCAAGATAGGGCGGGAGTGAAATGGGCCGGGGAGCTGTTTTTT. This translates into CASSQDRAGVKWAGELFF.

This rearrangement joins TRBV7-2 to TRBJ2-7; D is unresolved. V lost 5 bases and J lost 3, with 17 bases in between. The V gene's germline CDR1 is SGHTA and CDR2 FQGNSA. CDR3 length equals 15 residues. CDR3 amino acids: CASSMKHPEIYEQYF. DNA of the CDR3: TGTGCCAGCAGCATGAAACACCCCGAAATCTACGAGCAGTACTTC.

The chain recombines TRBV27 with TRBJ1-1; D is possibly TRBD1 (5 bases). This CDR3 has 10 residues. The germline V gene encodes CDR1 MNHEY and CDR2 SMNVEV (reference sequence). Deletions cut 6 bases from V and 8 bases from J, with 7 bases between. CDR3 loop: CASRGAEAFF. CDR3 in DNA: TGTGCCAGCAGAGGGGCAGAAGCTTTCTTT.

The rearrangement joins TRBV19 to TRBJ1-1; D may be TRBD1 (6 bases). Germline V gene sequence: CDR1 LNHDA, CDR2 SQIVND (reference sequence). CDR3 length equals 17 residues. With 5 bases removed from V and 2 bases from J, the gap between germline ends came to 21 bases. The CDR3 bases are TGTGCCAGTAGTTGCCACCCCGGACAGAACTCTAACACTGAAGCTTTCTTT. Its translation: CASSCHPGQNSNTEAFF.

V and J are TRBV6-5 and TRBJ2-3, with unresolved D. Germline-derived CDR1 and CDR2 are MNHEY and SVGAGI. Trimming cost V 4 bases and J 0 bases, with 8 bases left between them. This CDR3 comprises 14 residues. This CDR3 reads CASSSRLSTDTQYF. CDR3 nucleotides: TGTGCCAGCAGTTCTCGACTCAGCACAGATACGCAGTATTTT.

The chain carries TRBV19 and TRBJ2-5; D gene unclear. Germline V gives CDR1 LNHDA, CDR2 SQIVND (reference sequence). The CDR3 sequence is 13 residues long. V was trimmed by 3 bases and J by 1 base, leaving 6 bases between them. The DNA of the CDR3 is TGTGCCAGTAGTATGTGGGCCCAAGAGACCCAGTACTTC. Protein product: CASSMWAQETQYF.

The V gene is TRBV7-9, the J gene TRBJ2-7; D not resolved. Trimming left V 2 bases short and J 0 bases short, with 8 bases between. Looked up from germline, CDR1 is SEHNR and CDR2 is FQNEAQ (reference sequence). This CDR3 comprises 14 residues. This CDR3 reads CASSLIGSSYEQYF. The DNA for the CDR3 is TGTGCCAGCAGCTTAATCGGTAGCTCCTACGAGCAGTACTTC.

The table lists this clone with a few counts. The CDR3 region is CASSSRTARSSYEQYF. DNA of the CDR3: TGTGCCAGCAGCTCCCGGACAGCGCGAAGCTCCTACGAGCAGTACTTC. The J gene is TRBJ2-7, the V gene TRBV7-9; a possible D gene is TRBD1 (6 bases). The CDR3 runs to 16 residues. V lost 4 bases, J lost 0 bases, and 16 bases lay in between. In germline, CDR1 is SEHNR, CDR2 FQNEAQ (reference sequence).

The J gene is TRBJ2-1, the V gene TRBV4-2, with TRBD2 identical over 10 bases. In germline, CDR1 is LGHNA, CDR2 YNFKEQ. V was clipped by 1 base and J by 7 bases; unmatched bases: 10. The CDR3 sequence is 17 residues long. The CDR3 loop reads CASSQGGLAGVMNEQFF. The CDR3 DNA reads TGTGCCAGCAGCCAAGGAGGGCTAGCGGGAGTGATGAATGAGCAGTTCTTC.

V gene TRBV10-3 combines with J gene TRBJ2-6; 7 positions match TRBD1. Germline V gives CDR1 ENHRY, CDR2 SYGVKD. There are 17 residues in the CDR3. V trimming: 8 bases; J trimming: 1 base; junction bases outside the gene matches: 11. The chain's CDR3 is CAIATGSFVSGANVLTF. CDR3 in DNA: TGTGCCATCGCGACAGGGAGTTTCGTGTCTGGGGCCAACGTCCTGACTTTC.

The chain employs TRBV4-1 and TRBJ2-1; D call uncertain. CDR1 is MGHRA and CDR2 is YSYEKL in the germline V gene. CDR3 length: 17 amino acids. The V and J ends lost 1 base and 4 bases respectively, with 17 bases between them. CDR3 sequence: CASSQAFPWAGYNEQFF. In DNA, the CDR3 is TGCGCCAGCAGCCAAGCTTTCCCGTGGGCTGGGTACAATGAGCAGTTCTTC.

The rearrangement uses TRBV10-3 and TRBJ2-3; 10 bases are shared with TRBD2. V shed 2 bases, J shed 4 bases, and the junction held 3 bases outside the gene matches. This CDR3 is 15 amino acids long. CDR1 ENHRY and CDR2 SYGVKD come from the germline V gene. The DNA of the CDR3 is TGTGCCATCAGTGAGCCAGCGGGGGGGCCAGATACGCAGTATTTT. This encodes CAISEPAGGPDTQYF.

V and J are TRBV2 and TRBJ2-5; 9 bases are shared with TRBD2. The germline gives CDR1 SNHLY, CDR2 FYNNEI. The CDR3 totals 16 residues. J lost 1 base, V lost 8 bases, and 11 bases had no gene match. This chain's CDR3 is CASHLWAGGGQETQYF. The CDR3 region has the DNA TGTGCCAGCCACCTTTGGGCGGGAGGGGGCCAAGAGACCCAGTACTTC.

V is TRBV12-1 and J is TRBJ2-5; TRBD1 was called by the table and not checked on the DNA. TRBV12-1 constitutes a pseudogene. The CDR3 runs to 16 residues. CDR3 nucleotide sequence: TGTGCCAGCAGCTGGCGCCGTGGGCAACCGCAAGAGACCCAGTACTTC. It encodes CASSWRRGQPQETQYF.

V gene TRBV7-6 combines with J gene TRBJ2-4; TRBD2 matches at 15 bases. The V and J ends lost 5 bases and 3 bases, in that order; junction bases with no gene match: 14. This CDR3 region has 20 residues. From germline, CDR1 is SGHVS and CDR2 FNYEAQ. The CDR3 DNA sequence: TGTGCCAGCAGCCAGGGGACTAGCGGGAGGATGACCGGGGGCAAAAACATTCAGTACTTC. Its translation is CASSQGTSGRMTGGKNIQYF.

This clone was seen a single time. The chain carries TRBV25-1 and TRBJ1-1; possibly TRBD1 for D (5 bases). This CDR3 is 15 amino acids long. The germline V and J ends were trimmed by 4 bases and 0 bases, with 12 bases remaining between them. Germline V gives CDR1 MGHDK, CDR2 SYGVNS. This CDR3 is CASSARWGMNTEAFF. The CDR3 DNA reads as TGTGCCAGCAGTGCCCGTTGGGGCATGAACACTGAAGCTTTCTTT.